Presented here are 3 T cell receptor beta chains from one specimen sequenced in a study of shared clonotypes between healthy human individuals. Measured with immunoSEQ multiplex PCR; TCRdb has only the in-frame clones, and not every one. Of about 2.2 million clones in the sample, approximately 92% were seen once. Cells designated naive CD8 were CD45RO-negative and were positively selected for CCR7, with terminally differentiated effector memory CD45RA+ cells excluded. The sample taken for sequencing was naive CD8+ T cells from PBMCs. These receptors all come from a man between 18 and 35 years old in good health. Some clones in this sample may be carry-over from other donors' samples.

The V and J genes are TRBV6-5 and TRBJ2-1; unclear D gene. Germline-derived CDR1 and CDR2 are MNHEY and SVGAGI. CDR3 size: 15 residues. Trimming took off 2 bases at V and 0 bases at J, with 8 bases between the two ends. In DNA, the CDR3 is TGTGCCAGCAGTTACGGCGGTATCTCCTACAATGAGCAGTTCTTC. Its translation: CASSYGGISYNEQFF.

This clone was seen a single time. The chain recombines TRBV5-5 with TRBJ2-7; D perhaps matches TRBD1 (6 bases). Germline V lookup: CDR1 SGHKS, CDR2 YYEKEE (reference sequence). With 0 bases removed from V and 4 bases from J, the gap between germline ends came to 14 bases. This CDR3 has 15 amino acids. The CDR3, as DNA: TGTGCCAGCAGCTTGGCGGGGAGAGGGGGATACGAGCAGTACTTC. Residues: CASSLAGRGGYEQYF.

This chain links TRBV13 with TRBJ2-7, with 8 bases matching TRBD2. The germline V gene has CDR1 PRHDT and CDR2 FYEKMQ (reference sequence). This CDR3 contains 18 residues. V shed 1 base, J shed 3 bases, and the junction held 14 bases outside the gene matches. The CDR3 bases are TGTGCCAGCAGCTTAGTGCAACCAGTCTCGGGACTAGGCTACGAGCAGTACTTC. Its translation: CASSLVQPVSGLGYEQYF.